A single sample gave rise to the 32 T cell receptor beta chains below, sequenced in a study of T cell responses to AZD1222 COVID-19 vaccine. Sequencing used immunoSEQ multiplex PCR; TCRdb keeps in-frame clones, though not all of them. The data contain 80,000 to 90,000 clones, approximately 88% of them seen just once; the ten biggest clones take up approximately 4.5%. The sample consisted of peripheral blood, taken on day 0 of MenACWY control vaccination. All receptors come from an adult in good health.

The J gene is TRBJ2-5, the V gene TRBV2; possibly TRBD1 for D (6 bases). Trimming left V 8 bases short and J 5 bases short, with 18 bases between. Germline-derived CDR1 and CDR2 are SNHLY and FYNNEI. The CDR3 has 14 residues. The DNA for the CDR3 is TGTGCCAGCCTCCAGGACAGTTTTTCGGAGACCCAGTACTTC. Translated, it gives CASLQDSFSETQYF.

The chain combines TRBV5-1 with TRBJ2-7; 10 nucleotides line up with TRBD1. Germline V gene data show CDR1 as SGHRS and CDR2 as YFSETQ. V lost 4 bases, J lost 8 bases, and 12 bases stayed unmatched. This CDR3 spans 15 amino acids. The CDR3 sequence: CASSPRTGGATKQYF. In DNA form, the CDR3 reads TGCGCCAGCAGCCCCCGGACAGGGGGAGCTACGAAGCAGTACTTC.

V and J are TRBV5-1 and TRBJ2-7, with a tentative D call TRBD2 (6 bases). Trimming removed 6 bases at V and 0 bases at J, with 16 bases between. CDR1 SGHRS and CDR2 YFSETQ come from the germline V gene. CDR3 length: 15 amino acids. The CDR3 region has the DNA TGCGCCAGCACCCCGACCCCCGGGAGCTCCTACGAGCAGTACTTC. Translated, it gives CASTPTPGSSYEQYF.

A few counts support this clone. Here the CDR3 reads CASSWGQYNSPLHF. The DNA of the CDR3 is TGTGCCAGCAGTTGGGGACAGTATAATTCACCCCTCCACTTT. The chain uses TRBV6-2 or TRBV6-3 and TRBJ1-6, with 7 bases matching TRBD1. The germline V gene has CDR1 MNHEY and CDR2 SVGEGT. The V gene end was trimmed by 4 bases and the J gene end by 4 bases; junction bases not matched to a gene: 1. The CDR3 loop spans 14 amino acids.

The rearrangement uses TRBV11-2 and TRBJ1-5, with TRBD1 matching 7 bases. V was clipped by 3 bases and J by 2 bases; unmatched bases: 4. Germline-derived CDR1 and CDR2 are SGHAT and FQNNGV. This CDR3 is built from 15 residues. The CDR3 DNA follows: TGTGCCAGCAGCTTCCAGGGGGACGGCAATCAGCCCCAGCATTTT. This codes for CASSFQGDGNQPQHF.

The V and J genes are TRBV3-1 (or the pseudogene TRBV3-2) and TRBJ1-1; 8 nucleotides agree with TRBD1. V was clipped by 7 bases and J by 4 bases; unmatched bases: 5. The length of the CDR3 is 13 residues. The germline gives CDR1 LGHDT, CDR2 YNNKEL (reference sequence). For the CDR3, the DNA is TGTGCCAGCACCAAAGGACAGGGCACTGAAGCTTTCTTT. Translating it yields CASTKGQGTEAFF.

V gene TRBV11-2 combines with J gene TRBJ2-3, with 8 positions matching TRBD1. Germline V gives CDR1 SGHAT, CDR2 FQNNGV. The ends lost 5 bases at V and 0 bases at J; junction bases unmatched: 4. This CDR3 contains 15 residues. CDR3 residues: CASSAGQVSTDTQYF. CDR3 DNA: TGTGCCAGCAGCGCGGGACAGGTCAGCACAGATACGCAGTATTTT.

The gene calls are TRBV28 and TRBJ2-5; possible D gene TRBD2, 6 bases. Per the germline V gene, CDR1 is MDHEN and CDR2 is SYDVKM. The germline V and J ends were trimmed by 4 bases and 2 bases, with 20 bases remaining between them. CDR3 length: 17 residues. CDR3 sequence reads: CASSSLWDSRGQETQYF. The CDR3 DNA sequence: TGTGCCAGCAGTTCCCTTTGGGACTCTCGGGGGCAAGAGACCCAGTACTTC.

This clone was counted a few times. The CDR3 sequence: CASREYNSPLHF. The CDR3 nucleotides are TGTGCCAGCCGGGAGTATAATTCACCCCTCCACTTT. The V and J genes are TRBV6-5 and TRBJ1-6; D gene unclear. The CDR3 covers 12 residues. V was shortened by 8 bases and J by 4 bases, with 6 bases between the two germline ends. Germline CDR1 and CDR2: MNHEY and SVGAGI.

There are a few counts of this clone. The V and J genes are TRBV6-2 or TRBV6-3 and TRBJ2-4; 7 positions agree with TRBD1. The CDR3 has 14 amino acids. Germline CDR1 reads MNHEY; CDR2 reads SVGEGT. The V and J ends lost 5 bases and 8 bases, in that order; junction bases with no gene match: 9. The CDR3 spells CASSLRQGRDIQYF. DNA for the CDR3: TGTGCCAGCAGTCTCCGACAGGGTAGGGACATTCAGTACTTC.

This chain links TRBV28 with TRBJ2-3; TRBD2 might be the D (6 bases). CDR3 length equals 15 residues. Germline-derived CDR1 and CDR2 are MDHEN and SYDVKM. The V end was cut by 6 bases, the J end by 0 bases, with 13 bases between. The CDR3 is CASSPPGTSTDTQYF. CDR3 DNA: TGTGCCAGCAGCCCACCCGGGACTAGCACAGATACGCAGTATTTT.

The chain couples TRBV19 to TRBJ2-7; a weak D match, TRBD2 (7 bases). The CDR3 covers 14 residues. The germline V gene has CDR1 LNHDA and CDR2 SQIVND (reference sequence). Between the trimmed V and J ends, which lost 6 bases and 3 bases, there was a span of 15 bases. The CDR3 protein is CASSAEGGIYEQYF. CDR3 DNA: TGTGCCAGTAGCGCAGAGGGGGGGATCTACGAGCAGTACTTC.

V gene TRBV13 combines with J gene TRBJ2-1, with D tentatively TRBD2 (5 bases). Per the germline V gene, CDR1 is PRHDT and CDR2 is FYEKMQ (reference sequence). The CDR3 is 16 residues long. The germline V and J ends were trimmed by 4 bases and 8 bases, with 21 bases remaining between them. CDR3 nucleotide sequence: TGTGCCAGCAGCTCCAGGTGGAGCGGCCTTGAATATGAGCAGTTCTTC. Encoded protein: CASSSRWSGLEYEQFF.

Written as DNA, the CDR3 is TGTGCCAGCAGTGGACAACTAGCGGGAGCCGGGGAGCTGTTTTTT. Amino acid sequence: CASSGQLAGAGELFF. The chain uses TRBV2 and TRBJ2-2; 11 bases match TRBD2. Germline V CDR1 and CDR2: SNHLY, FYNNEI. The CDR3 is 15 amino acids. Germline trimming cut 4 bases from V and 6 bases from J; bases unmatched to any gene: 4.

This chain links TRBV7-2 with TRBJ2-3; D may be TRBD2 (5 bases). This CDR3 contains 13 residues. The germline V and J ends were trimmed by 0 bases and 4 bases, with 5 bases remaining between them. CDR1 is SGHTA, CDR2 FQGNSA, per germline. The CDR3 bases are TGTGCCAGCAGCTTAGCGGGAGCAGATACGCAGTATTTT. Residues: CASSLAGADTQYF.

The chain links TRBV28 to TRBJ1-2, with unresolved D. Trimming pared 5 bases from V and 4 bases from J, leaving 8 bases between. From germline, CDR1 is MDHEN and CDR2 SYDVKM. The CDR3 runs 12 residues. DNA of the CDR3: TGTGCCAGCAGTACTCTTATCTATGGCTACACCTTC. Translating gives CASSTLIYGYTF.

The V call is TRBV5-4, the J call TRBJ1-5; D is perhaps TRBD1 (5 bases). This CDR3 is built from 15 residues. Trimming took 4 bases from V and 5 from J, leaving 16 bases between them. From germline, CDR1 is SGHNT and CDR2 YYREEE (reference sequence). The CDR3 protein is CASSAGTPGDQPQHF. CDR3 coding DNA: TGTGCCAGCAGCGCCGGGACTCCTGGGGATCAGCCCCAGCATTTT.

CDR3 in amino acids: CASSIPGAGTEAFF. The CDR3, as DNA: TGTGCCAGTAGTATTCCGGGGGCTGGCACTGAAGCTTTCTTT. The chain recombines TRBV19 with TRBJ1-1; weak D call: TRBD1 (6 bases). Germline CDR1 LNHDA, CDR2 SQIVND (reference sequence). V shed 3 bases and J shed 4 bases, with 12 bases lying between them. The CDR3 is 14 residues long.

The chain joins TRBV24-1 to TRBJ2-4; a weak D match, TRBD1 (6 bases). Looked up from germline, CDR1 is KGHDR and CDR2 is SFDVKD. Trimming stripped 3 bases from V and 1 base from J, with 12 bases between. The CDR3 is made up of 16 amino acids. This CDR3 reads CATSDNREWAKNIQYF. The DNA of the CDR3 is TGTGCCACCAGTGATAACAGGGAGTGGGCCAAAAACATTCAGTACTTC.

The chain uses TRBV29-1 and TRBJ1-2; D is ambiguous. V was clipped by 6 bases and J by 6 bases, with 17 bases between them. The CDR3 consists of 13 residues. Per the germline V gene, CDR1 is SQVTM and CDR2 is ANQGSEA. DNA for the CDR3: TGCAGCGTGGGATCGTCGGTGGTCAATGGCTACACCTTC. Amino acid sequence: CSVGSSVVNGYTF.

This chain links TRBV7-6 with TRBJ2-7; 14 positions agree with TRBD2. Unmatched junction bases numbered 14, after V lost 5 bases and J lost 5 bases. The CDR3 totals 18 residues. From germline, CDR1 is SGHVS and CDR2 FNYEAQ. CDR3 DNA sequence: TGTGCCAGCAGCGCTATCTCGGGACTAGCGGGAGAATCCCACGAGCAGTACTTC. Translated, it gives CASSAISGLAGESHEQYF.

J is TRBJ2-7 and V is TRBV7-6; D is unclear. The CDR3 covers 15 residues. Per germline, CDR1 SGHVS and CDR2 FNYEAQ. The ends were cut back, 5 bases at V and 6 bases at J, with 20 bases in the middle. The CDR3 sequence: CASSPKSATVGEQYF. The CDR3 DNA reads as TGTGCCAGCAGCCCTAAGTCAGCTACCGTTGGCGAGCAGTACTTC.

The chain employs TRBV7-3 and TRBJ1-2; no reliable D call. The CDR3 totals 13 residues. Trimming shortened V by 0 bases and J by 7 bases, and 9 bases separated the two germline ends. Germline CDR1 reads SGHTA; CDR2 reads FQGTGA. The CDR3 bases are TGTGCCAGCAGCTTAACCAGTACTTCTGGCTACACCTTC. Its translation: CASSLTSTSGYTF.

The chain couples TRBV9 to TRBJ1-2; D call uncertain. Trimming stripped 2 bases from V and 8 bases from J, with 13 bases between. This CDR3 spans 13 amino acids. From germline, CDR1 is SGDLS and CDR2 YYNGEE. Written as DNA, the CDR3 is TGTGCCAGCAGCGTGAAGACACACGGGGGCTACACCTTC. Translated: CASSVKTHGGYTF.

V and J are TRBV28 and TRBJ1-6, with D tentatively TRBD1 (5 bases). CDR1 and CDR2 from the germline V gene are MDHEN and SYDVKM. The CDR3 loop spans 14 amino acids. Between the trimmed V and J ends, which lost 3 bases and 7 bases, there was a span of 10 bases. The CDR3 loop reads CASSFGGVNSPLHF. The CDR3 bases are TGTGCCAGCAGTTTTGGGGGGGTAAATTCACCCCTCCACTTT.

This chain links TRBV28 with TRBJ2-1, with D tentatively TRBD1 or TRBD2 (7 bases each). This CDR3 contains 15 residues. Germline V gene data show CDR1 as MDHEN and CDR2 as SYDVKM. V was cut by 8 bases and J by 3 bases, with 17 bases left in between. DNA of the CDR3: TGTGCCAGCCAGGGGGTGAGCGGGAACTACAATGAGCAGTTCTTC. Translation gives CASQGVSGNYNEQFF.

This chain connects TRBV7-9 to TRBJ2-7; a possible D gene is TRBD1 (6 bases). CDR1 is SEHNR and CDR2 is FQNEAQ in the germline V gene (reference sequence). Trimming stripped 5 bases from V and 6 bases from J, with 14 bases between. The CDR3 loop spans 13 amino acids. For the CDR3, the DNA is TGTGCCAGCAGCCCCCATTGGGGGCCCGAGCAGTACTTC. Its translation: CASSPHWGPEQYF. Supplemented by reference TRBV7-9 and TRBJ2-7, the full variable domain reads DTGVSQNPRHKITKRGQNVTFRCDPISEHNRLYWYRQTLGQGPEFLTYFQNEAQLEKSRLLSDRFSAERPKGSFSTLEIQRTEQGDSAMYLCASSPHWGPEQYFGPGTRLTVT.

The chain links TRBV6-4 to TRBJ2-1, with 10 bases fitting TRBD2. CDR3 length: 14 amino acids. Germline assignment: CDR1 MRHNA and CDR2 SNTAGT. With 6 bases clipped from V and 10 bases from J, the junction kept 9 bases outside the gene matches. CDR3 loop: CASSGTSDGREQFF. CDR3 DNA sequence: TGTGCCAGCAGCGGGACTAGCGATGGAAGGGAGCAGTTCTTC.

CDR3 in DNA: TGTGCCAGCAGCTTAGAATGGGCTAGCGGAGACAATGAGCAGTTCTTC. Translating it yields CASSLEWASGDNEQFF. This rearrangement joins TRBV7-2 to TRBJ2-1; 7 nucleotides line up with TRBD2. Germline CDR1 reads SGHTA; CDR2 reads FQGNSA. With 1 base clipped from V and 5 bases from J, the junction kept 8 bases outside the gene matches. The CDR3 totals 16 residues.

The chain employs TRBV28 and TRBJ2-7; D uncertain. The V end was cut by 3 bases, the J end by 6 bases, with 9 bases between. This CDR3 comprises 12 residues. In germline, CDR1 is MDHEN, CDR2 SYDVKM. CDR3 DNA: TGTGCCAGCAGTTTGAGAGTGGGCGAGCAGTACTTC. It specifies CASSLRVGEQYF.

The chain carries TRBV10-3 and TRBJ2-3, with D unclear. Germline CDR1 and CDR2: ENHRY and SYGVKD. The CDR3 contains 12 residues. V lost 7 bases to trimming and J lost 5 bases, with 10 bases between them. The CDR3 coding sequence is TGTGCCATCAATAACGAAGGAGATACGCAGTATTTT. The encoded protein is CAINNEGDTQYF.

This clone was seen more than once but under ten times. The chain couples TRBV5-1 to TRBJ2-2; no clear D gene. CDR3 length: 14 residues. Looked up from germline, CDR1 is SGHRS and CDR2 is YFSETQ. V was clipped by 4 bases and J by 5 bases, with 12 bases between them. The CDR3 here is CASSTRQTTGELFF. Written as DNA, the CDR3 is TGCGCCAGCAGCACAAGACAAACTACCGGGGAGCTGTTTTTT.